The 22 T cell receptor beta chains below come from one sample, sequenced in a study of cytomegalovirus exposure and HLA in healthy donors. This PCR relied on a set of 60 Vbeta primers and 13 Jbeta primers. This table comes from immunoSEQ multiplex PCR, and its TCRdb copy is limited to in-frame clones, with some not included. The data hold 160,000 or so clones, with approximately 84% observed a single time. Source material: PBMCs. These receptors were taken from a man between 25 and 39 years old in good health and CMV-seronegative.

The chain uses TRBV7-9 and TRBJ2-7; tentatively, D is TRBD2 (6 bases). The CDR3 sequence is 14 residues long. V lost 5 bases and J lost 2, with 13 bases in between. Germline CDR1 is SEHNR and CDR2 is FQNEAQ (reference sequence). DNA for the CDR3: TGTGCCAGCAGCCATGGAGCGGGTCCCTACGAGCAGTACTTC. This gives the protein CASSHGAGPYEQYF.

V is TRBV7-3 and J is TRBJ2-2, with 7 positions matching TRBD2. The CDR3 is 16 residues long. V gave up 5 bases and J gave up 5 bases; unmatched junction bases: 11. CDR1 and CDR2 from the germline V gene are SGHTA and FQGTGA. In DNA form, the CDR3 reads TGTGCCAGCAGCCCCACGGGACTAAGCAGGACCGGGGAGCTGTTTTTT. Protein: CASSPTGLSRTGELFF.

About this clone itself: The sample carries other DNA sequences with the same CDR3. The genes are TRBV6-5 and TRBJ1-1, with TRBD1 as a possible D gene (5 bases). Germline lookup yields CDR1 MNHEY and CDR2 SVGAGI. V lost 0 bases to trimming and J lost 0 bases, with 8 bases between them. The CDR3 totals 15 residues. CDR3 residues: CASSYSDNMNTEAFF. The CDR3 nucleotides are TGTGCCAGCAGTTACTCGGACAACATGAACACTGAAGCTTTCTTT.

DNA for the CDR3: TGTGCCAGCAGTGAAAGGGGGGGGGAGTGGGGCTACACCTTC. Residues: CASSERGGEWGYTF. V is TRBV2 and J is TRBJ1-2, with D perhaps TRBD1 (6 bases). Germline CDR1 reads SNHLY; CDR2 reads FYNNEI. The CDR3 runs 14 residues. V was pared by 2 bases and J by 8 bases, with 15 bases between.

This clone was picked up one time. The V and J genes are TRBV18 and TRBJ1-2; D is ambiguous. The V and J ends lost 0 bases and 0 bases respectively, with 2 bases between them. CDR1 and CDR2 (germline): KGHSH, LQKENI. The CDR3 covers 13 residues. The CDR3 bases are TGTGCCAGCTCACCACCCTCTAACTATGGCTACACCTTC. It translates to CASSPPSNYGYTF.

The J gene is TRBJ1-1, the V gene TRBV2, with a weak D call TRBD1 (6 bases). CDR1 and CDR2 (germline): SNHLY, FYNNEI. Trimming removed 6 bases at V and 5 bases at J, with 19 bases between. The CDR3 consists of 15 residues. The CDR3 region has the DNA TGTGCCAGCAGGGACAGCGCGATCCTTGATACTGAAGCTTTCTTT. It is translated as CASRDSAILDTEAFF.

V usage is TRBV4-3 and J usage is TRBJ2-5; the match to TRBD2 covers 9 bases. This CDR3 is built from 17 residues. V dropped 0 bases and J dropped 4; count of bases not matched to a gene: 9. Germline V gene sequence: CDR1 LGHNA, CDR2 YSLEER. CDR3 nucleotide sequence: TGCGCCAGCAGCCAAGATCCTGCGGGAGGGCCGGTAGAGACCCAGTACTTC. It yields the protein CASSQDPAGGPVETQYF.

The chain uses TRBV9 and TRBJ2-3; 8 positions match TRBD2. The CDR3 has 16 residues. CDR1 is SGDLS and CDR2 is YYNGEE in the germline V gene. V shed 0 bases and J 1 base; nucleotides not matched to a gene: 4. The CDR3 here is CASSVEAGGGTDTQYF. For the CDR3, the DNA is TGTGCCAGCAGCGTAGAGGCGGGGGGCGGCACAGATACGCAGTATTTT. Together with reference TRBV9 and TRBJ2-3, the CDR3 gives the full variable domain: DSGVTQTPKHLITATGQRVTLRCSPRSGDLSVYWYQQSLDQGLQFLIQYYNGEERAKGNILERFSAQQFPDLHSELNLSSLELGDSALYFCASSVEAGGGTDTQYFGPGTRLTVL.

V is TRBV7-6 and J is TRBJ2-1; 8 bases align to TRBD2. Germline CDR1 and CDR2: SGHVS and FNYEAQ. The CDR3 is 20 residues long. V lost 5 bases to trimming and J lost 0 bases; unmatched junction nucleotides: 18. The CDR3 region has the DNA TGTGCCAGCAGCCCAACACTGACTAGCGCCGTACTAAGCTCCTACAATGAGCAGTTCTTC. Residues: CASSPTLTSAVLSSYNEQFF.

The chain has TRBV2 and TRBJ2-1; 7 bases are a match to TRBD1. The CDR3 consists of 15 residues. Germline CDR1 and CDR2: SNHLY and FYNNEI. Losses at the gene ends were 4 bases for V and 0 bases for J; bases not matched to a gene: 3. The CDR3 DNA is TGTGCCAGCAGTGGGGACAGTTCCTCCTACAATGAGCAGTTCTTC. Protein product: CASSGDSSSYNEQFF.

This clone was found a few times. V gene TRBV5-1 combines with J gene TRBJ2-7, with 7 bases fitting TRBD1. Trimming took 4 bases from V and 5 from J; bases not matched to a gene: 9. The CDR3 covers 14 residues. The germline V gene encodes CDR1 SGHRS and CDR2 YFSETQ. This chain's CDR3 is CASSLDRFPDEQYF. Here the CDR3 DNA reads TGCGCCAGCAGCCTGGACAGGTTCCCTGACGAGCAGTACTTC.

J is TRBJ2-2 and V is TRBV4-2; 8 nucleotides line up with TRBD2. This CDR3 region has 16 residues. Unmatched junction bases numbered 6, after V lost 0 bases and J lost 6 bases. CDR1 is LGHNA, CDR2 YNFKEQ, per germline. The CDR3 DNA sequence: TGTGCCAGCAGCCAAGACGCGGGGGGCCGGTCCGGGGAGCTGTTTTTT. It specifies CASSQDAGGRSGELFF.

The chain employs TRBV10-3 and TRBJ2-3; 9 nucleotides line up with TRBD1. J was trimmed by 3 bases and V by 0 bases; bases with no gene match: 10. This CDR3 is 18 amino acids long. CDR1 is ENHRY and CDR2 is SYGVKD in the germline V gene. The CDR3 is CAISESIGTGIRTDTQYF. The DNA for the CDR3 is TGTGCCATCAGTGAGTCGATAGGGACAGGGATACGGACAGATACGCAGTATTTT.

V and J are TRBV5-6 and TRBJ2-7, with D possibly being TRBD1 (6 bases). V lost 1 base, J lost 3 bases, and 14 bases lay in between. Germline CDR1 reads SGHDT; CDR2 reads YYEEEE. The CDR3 has 15 amino acids. As DNA, the CDR3 is TGTGCCAGCAGCTTGCTCCGGACAGACTTCTACGAGCAGTACTTC. Its protein is CASSLLRTDFYEQYF.

The chain employs TRBV30 and TRBJ1-1, with D unclear. Germline assignment: CDR1 GTSNPN and CDR2 SVGIG (reference sequence). The CDR3 runs 12 residues. V lost 0 bases and J 11 bases, leaving 13 bases between the germline ends. The CDR3 here is CAWSVQRVEAFF. In DNA, the CDR3 is TGTGCCTGGAGTGTACAGAGGGTTGAGGCTTTCTTT. The complete variable domain, with remaining parts taken from reference TRBV30 and TRBJ1-1, reads SQTIHQWPATLVQPVGSPLSLECTVEGTSNPNLYWYRQAAGRGLQLLFYSVGIGQISSEVPQNLSASRPQDRQFILSSKKLLLSDSGFYLCAWSVQRVEAFFGQGTRLTVV.

Here the CDR3 reads CASSPGLAGGNEQFF. The CDR3 nucleotides read TGCGCCAGCAGCCCCGGACTAGCGGGGGGCAATGAGCAGTTCTTC. The V call is TRBV5-1, the J call TRBJ2-1; 14 nucleotides align to TRBD2. The trim removed 4 bases at V and 6 bases at J, leaving 3 bases unmatched. CDR3 length: 15 amino acids. CDR1 is SGHRS and CDR2 is YFSETQ in the germline V gene.

This clone was picked up one time. V and J are TRBV27 and TRBJ1-2; a weak D match, TRBD1 (5 bases). Trimming shortened V by 6 bases and J by 6 bases, and 17 bases separated the two germline ends. Germline V gene sequence: CDR1 MNHEY, CDR2 SMNVEV (reference sequence). This CDR3 is 14 amino acids long. CDR3 amino acids: CASRTPRGGNGYTF. CDR3 nucleotide sequence: TGTGCCAGCAGAACCCCGCGCGGGGGAAATGGCTACACCTTC.

This clone has only a few counts. This chain links TRBV27 with TRBJ1-5; the D is unclear. The germline gives CDR1 MNHEY, CDR2 SMNVEV (reference sequence). This CDR3 spans 14 amino acids. V was cut by 1 base and J by 6 bases, with 10 bases left in between. CDR3 bases: TGTGCCAGCAGTTTATTGGGTGAGGGTCAGCCCCAGCATTTT. Translation gives CASSLLGEGQPQHF.

The count of this clone is one. The CDR3 coding sequence is TGTGCCAGCAGCTTACAGGGGTCTCAGGAAGCTTTCTTT. Amino acids: CASSLQGSQEAFF. The chain uses TRBV7-2 and TRBJ1-1, with D perhaps TRBD1 (6 bases). V gave up 2 bases and J gave up 8 bases, with 12 bases separating them. The CDR3 totals 13 residues. CDR1 and CDR2 from the germline V gene are SGHTA and FQGNSA.

The CDR3 DNA sequence: TGTGCCAGTCCTAAAGGACTGATCAATGAGCAGTTCTTC. As protein: CASPKGLINEQFF. The chain is built from TRBV5-8 and TRBJ2-1; D perhaps matches TRBD2 (5 bases). Trimming left V 8 bases short and J 6 bases short, with 15 bases between. The CDR3 has 13 residues. Germline CDR1 is SGHTS and CDR2 is YDEGEE.

This chain connects TRBV28 to TRBJ2-3; D is undetermined. Trimming pared 6 bases from V and 7 bases from J, leaving 14 bases between. The germline V gene encodes CDR1 MDHEN and CDR2 SYDVKM. The CDR3 contains 13 residues. The CDR3 DNA reads TGTGCCAGCAGCTTGACGGGTCCATATACGCAGTATTTT. Translating it yields CASSLTGPYTQYF.

This chain uses TRBV9 with TRBJ2-3; 10 positions agree with TRBD2. The V gene end was trimmed by 3 bases and the J gene end by 1 base; junction bases not matched to a gene: 11. Germline V lookup: CDR1 SGDLS, CDR2 YYNGEE. There are 18 residues in the CDR3. The CDR3 nucleotides read TGTGCCAGCAGCGCAACACACCTAGCGGGAGTGGGCACAGATACGCAGTATTTT. Its translation is CASSATHLAGVGTDTQYF.